This entry describes one T cell receptor beta chain. Both 60 Vbeta primers and 13 Jbeta primers went into the PCR. The data were produced by immunoSEQ multiplex PCR, yet TCRdb's version contains in-frame clones alone and is incomplete. Altogether 210,000 or so clones are present, approximately 83% being singletons, with the ten largest covering roughly 1.5%. These data originate in a study of cytomegalovirus exposure and HLA in healthy donors. V lost 4 bases, J lost 1 base, and 3 bases stayed unmatched. Germline CDR1 and CDR2: SGDLS and YYNGEE. The CDR3 runs to 14 residues. This TCR was recovered from a girl under 18 in good health and CMV-seronegative. Sample: PBMCs. The genes are TRBV9 and TRBJ1-1; 8 bases agree with TRBD1. CDR3 DNA sequence: TGTGCCAGCAGCACAGGGGGGCCGAACACTGAAGCTTTCTTT. It yields the protein CASSTGGPNTEAFF.